These 11 T cell receptor beta chains originate from one sample sequenced in a study of blood T cell repertoires in COVID-19. Only in-frame clones appear in the TCRdb table, and some are missing; sequencing was by immunoSEQ multiplex PCR. Among 180,000 or so clones listed, about three quarters were seen once. Sequencing input: peripheral blood. All receptors derive from a woman of 80 years or more with COVID-19, enrolled during active disease.

This clone has a handful of counts. V usage is TRBV5-4 and J usage is TRBJ2-3; tentative D call: TRBD2 (7 bases). The CDR3 is 16 amino acids. V was shortened by 4 bases and J by 6 bases, with 21 bases between the two germline ends. The V gene's germline CDR1 is SGHNT and CDR2 YYREEE (reference sequence). CDR3 loop: CASSDLGGGRRDTQYF. CDR3 in DNA: TGTGCCAGCAGCGATCTTGGCGGGGGCCGGAGGGATACGCAGTATTTT.

This clone was counted a few times. The J gene is TRBJ1-1, the V gene TRBV7-9, with D possibly TRBD1 on 5 matching bases. Trimming left V 2 bases short and J 6 bases short, with 16 bases between. Germline V lookup: CDR1 SEHNR, CDR2 FQNEAQ (reference sequence). The CDR3 runs 15 residues. The CDR3 here is CASSLPPAGYAEAFF. The DNA for the CDR3 is TGTGCCAGCAGCTTACCCCCCGCAGGGTATGCTGAAGCTTTCTTT.

The chain uses TRBV6-5 and TRBJ1-1; 7 bases are shared with TRBD1. Germline-derived CDR1 and CDR2 are MNHEY and SVGAGI. The ends lost 6 bases at V and 6 bases at J; junction bases unmatched: 7. The CDR3 length is 13 residues. The CDR3 here is CASRLQGYPEAFF. CDR3 DNA: TGTGCCAGCAGACTACAGGGGTATCCTGAAGCTTTCTTT.

V and J are TRBV5-4 and TRBJ2-1, with 7 nucleotides matching TRBD2. V lost 0 bases, J lost 2 bases, and 2 bases stayed unmatched. Germline V gene sequence: CDR1 SGHNT, CDR2 YYREEE (reference sequence). The CDR3 consists of 15 residues. This CDR3 reads CASSLARGAYNEQFF. The CDR3 DNA follows: TGTGCCAGCAGCTTGGCTCGGGGGGCCTACAATGAGCAGTTCTTC. Looking up the rest from reference TRBV5-4 and TRBJ2-1 gives the full variable domain: ETGVTQSPTHLIKTRGQQVTLRCSSQSGHNTVSWYQQALGQGPQFIFQYYREEENGRGNFPPRFSGLQFPNYSSELNVNALELDDSALYLCASSLARGAYNEQFFGPGTRLTVL.

The chain is built from TRBV6-2 or TRBV6-3 and TRBJ1-2; tentatively, D is TRBD1 (6 bases). CDR3 length equals 15 residues. CDR1 is MNHEY and CDR2 is SVGEGT in the germline V gene. The V and J ends lost 5 bases and 2 bases respectively, with 15 bases between them. CDR3 protein: CASSQRGGANYGYTF. The CDR3 DNA is TGTGCCAGCAGTCAGAGAGGGGGAGCCAACTATGGCTACACCTTC.

The chain has TRBV6-5 and TRBJ2-1; 7 nucleotides align to TRBD2. This CDR3 spans 15 amino acids. The V gene's germline CDR1 is MNHEY and CDR2 SVGAGI. Trimming took 7 bases from V and 0 from J; bases not matched to a gene: 6. Written as DNA, the CDR3 is TGTGCCAGCACCAGCGGGGTTTTCTCCTACAATGAGCAGTTCTTC. This sequence encodes CASTSGVFSYNEQFF.

The V and J genes are TRBV7-6 and TRBJ2-3; 12 bases agree with TRBD2. This CDR3 comprises 15 residues. Trimming cost V 5 bases and J 5 bases; bases outside gene matches: 5. Per germline, CDR1 SGHVS and CDR2 FNYEAQ. The CDR3 spells CASSRTSGKGDTQYF. DNA for the CDR3: TGTGCCAGCAGCCGGACTAGCGGGAAAGGAGATACGCAGTATTTT. Looking up the rest from reference TRBV7-6 and TRBJ2-3 gives the full variable domain: GAGVSQSPRYKVTKRGQDVALRCDPISGHVSLYWYRQALGQGPEFLTYFNYEAQQDKSGLPNDRFSAERPEGSISTLTIQRTEQRDSAMYRCASSRTSGKGDTQYFGPGTRLTVL.

The genes are TRBV4-1 and TRBJ2-5; 12 bases match TRBD2. V lost 1 base to trimming and J lost 0 bases; unmatched junction nucleotides: 6. Germline V gene lookup returns CDR1 MGHRA and CDR2 YSYEKL. This CDR3 comprises 18 residues. CDR3 loop: CASSQGLAGASYQETQYF. The DNA for the CDR3 is TGCGCCAGCAGCCAAGGACTAGCGGGGGCCTCGTACCAAGAGACCCAGTACTTC.

This chain links TRBV9 with TRBJ2-7; 7 bases align to TRBD1. CDR3 size: 15 residues. Germline lookup yields CDR1 SGDLS and CDR2 YYNGEE. V shed 2 bases and J 3 bases; nucleotides not matched to a gene: 8. CDR3 protein: CASSVGTDGYYEQYF. CDR3 sequence (DNA): TGTGCCAGCAGCGTTGGGACAGACGGATACTACGAGCAGTACTTC.

The chain couples TRBV30 to TRBJ2-1, with 7 bases aligning to TRBD1. V trimming: 7 bases; J trimming: 4 bases; junction bases outside the gene matches: 7. In germline, CDR1 is GTSNPN, CDR2 SVGIG (reference sequence). This CDR3 contains 13 residues. As DNA, the CDR3 is TGTGCCTCGTCCCGGGACAGTTACAATGAGCAGTTCTTC. Protein: CASSRDSYNEQFF.

A remark on this clone: The same CDR3 arises from other DNA sequences in this sample as well. CDR3 amino acids: CASSYSTGRGYTF. CDR3 bases: TGTGCCAGCAGTTACTCGACAGGGCGCGGCTACACCTTC. V and J are TRBV6-5 and TRBJ1-2; 7 nucleotides line up with TRBD1. This CDR3 region has 13 residues. V lost 0 bases and J lost 8; bases outside the gene matches: 3. Germline V gene sequence: CDR1 MNHEY, CDR2 SVGAGI.